Included here is one T cell receptor (beta chain) sequence, with context. Its target is unknown. Into CD45RA+ naive and CD45RA-negative memory subsets, the CD4+ cells were split. The data stem from a study of shared clonotypes between healthy human individuals. Findings and caveats of the study: Sharing across four donors was highest in naive CD4 (roughly 5%) and lowest in memory CD8 (roughly 0.4%).

The germline V gene encodes CDR1 SNHLY and CDR2 FYNNEI. This CDR3 has 14 residues. The junction had 6 bases not matched to a gene; V was cut back by 6 bases and J by 3 bases. Deep was the level used in running the assay. Sorted subsets were amplified in replicate PCRs using approximately 0.2 ug DNA, 25,000 to 30,000 T cell genomes. The data were produced by immunoSEQ multiplex PCR, yet TCRdb's version contains in-frame clones alone and is incomplete. The sample carries 2 million to 3 million clones, over 85% recorded once. This chain connects TRBV2 to TRBJ2-3; 7 bases are a match to TRBD1. Input material: naive CD4+ T cells sorted from blood. Sample subset: CD45RA+ positively selected. The receptor was isolated from a man aged 18 to 35 in good health. The CDR3 DNA is TGTGCCAGCAGCCAGGGGGAGATTACAGATACGCAGTATTTT. Translated: CASSQGEITDTQYF.